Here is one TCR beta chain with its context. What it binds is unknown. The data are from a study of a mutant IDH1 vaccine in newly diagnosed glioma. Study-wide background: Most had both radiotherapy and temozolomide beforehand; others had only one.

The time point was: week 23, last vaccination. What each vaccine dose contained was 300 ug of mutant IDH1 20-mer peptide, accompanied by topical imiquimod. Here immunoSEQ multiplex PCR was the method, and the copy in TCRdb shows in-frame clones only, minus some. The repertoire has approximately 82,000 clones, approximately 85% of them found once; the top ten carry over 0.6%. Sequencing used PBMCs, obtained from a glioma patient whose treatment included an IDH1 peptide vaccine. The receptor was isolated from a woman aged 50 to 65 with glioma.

The CDR3: CASREGTGPATNEKLFF. The CDR3 DNA reads TGTGCCAGCAGGGAAGGGACAGGCCCTGCAACTAATGAAAAACTGTTTTTT. J is TRBJ1-4 and V is TRBV6-4; 8 bases align to TRBD1. V dropped 6 bases and J dropped 0; count of bases not matched to a gene: 9. Germline V gene data show CDR1 as MRHNA and CDR2 as SNTAGT. CDR3 length equals 17 residues.